A selection of T cell receptor beta chains follows, all from one sample in a study of immune evolution from preneoplasia to lung adenocarcinoma. Some clones are missing from TCRdb's copy, which holds only in-frame ones; the method was immunoSEQ multiplex PCR. The sample consists of 11,000 to 15,000 clones, 65% to 85% of them appearing once. Sequencing was done on a sample of FFPE minimally invasive lung adenocarcinoma tissue. Receptor source: a person in their 70s with lung adenocarcinoma. CDR3s include the opening cysteine and the closing phenylalanine or tryptophan. D genes are given only for firm matches. Clone size is shown for a subset of rows, as once, few, many or a class of expanded clone.

TRBV5-6,TRBJ2-5,NA,NA,TGTGCCAGCAGCTTGGACAGGGAGACCCAGTACTTC,CASSLDRETQYF
TRBV4-1,TRBJ2-2,NA,NA,TGCGCCAGCAGCCACTCGGGGCGGCTAGCCGGGGAGCTGTTTTTT,CASSHSGRLAGELFF
TRBV19,TRBJ2-1,few,NA,TGTGCCAGTAGTAGCGAGGAACGCAATGAGCAGTTCTTC,CASSSEERNEQFF
TRBV7-6,TRBJ2-3,NA,NA,TGTGCCAGCAGCTTTGGGGCTAGCACAGATACGCAGTATTTT,CASSFGASTDTQYF
TRBV7-9,TRBJ2-3,NA,TRBD1,TGTGCCAGCAGCCCCCGGGACAGGACCTCCACAGATACGCAGTATTTT,CASSPRDRTSTDTQYF
TRBV30,TRBJ1-1,NA,NA,TGTGCCTGGAGCCGAGCTGACACTGAAGCTTTCTTT,CAWSRADTEAFF
TRBV7-8,TRBJ2-3,once,TRBD2,TGTGCCAGCAGCTTAGAAGCGGGGGGCACAGATACGCAGTATTTT,CASSLEAGGTDTQYF
TRBV19,TRBJ1-4,once,TRBD1,TGTGCCAGTAGTCCACGGACAGGGAATGACAAACTGTTTTTT,CASSPRTGNDKLFF
TRBV29-1,TRBJ2-2,NA,NA,TGCAGCGTTGAAACGCGGAGTCTCGGGGAGCTGTTTTTT,CSVETRSLGELFF
TRBV6-1,TRBJ1-1,few,NA,TGTGCCAGCAGCACCACCGCCCACACTGAAGCTTTCTTT,CASSTTAHTEAFF
TRBV6-6,TRBJ2-3,NA,NA,TGTGCCAGCCGCGGGACAGAGAGTGTGGGTACGCAGTATTTT,CASRGTESVGTQYF
TRBV18,TRBJ2-4,NA,NA,TGTGCCAGCTCACCGGGAGTCGGCGATTCCAAAAACATTCAGTACTTC,CASSPGVGDSKNIQYF
TRBV7-9,TRBJ2-7,NA,NA,TGTGCCAGCAGCTCACAGGGTGTGGACGAGCAGTACTTC,CASSSQGVDEQYF
TRBV28,TRBJ2-7,NA,TRBD2,TGTGCCAGCAGCCAGAGGGCGGGAGAAAGGTACGAGCAGTACTTC,CASSQRAGERYEQYF
TRBV7-8,TRBJ2-2,NA,NA,TGTGCCAGCAGCCCAGTGACAGCAACAACCGGGGAGCTGTTTTTT,CASSPVTATTGELFF
TRBV7-2,TRBJ2-7,once,NA,TGTGCCAGCAGCATTGCAGGGTTTGAGGAGCAGTACTTC,CASSIAGFEEQYF
TRBV12-5,TRBJ2-7,once,NA,TGTGCTAGTGGTCCCCCTTGGGGAGGCGGGCTACGTTACGAGCAGTACTTC,CASGPPWGGGLRYEQYF
TRBV30,TRBJ1-5,NA,TRBD1,TGTGCCTCCTCAGGGACAGGCGTGCTTAATCAGCCCCAGCATTTT,CASSGTGVLNQPQHF
TRBV7-9,TRBJ2-7,NA,NA,TGTGCCAGCACCTTTGAAGGGCGAGAAAGCGAGCAGTACTTC,CASTFEGRESEQYF
TRBV7-2,TRBJ2-2,NA,NA,TGTGCCAGCAGCCTCACCGGGGAGCTGTTTTTT,CASSLTGELFF
TRBV28,TRBJ1-1,NA,NA,TGTGCCAGCTGTCCCAGTTACTATGAAGCTTTCTTT,CASCPSYYEAFF
TRBV6-5,TRBJ2-7,NA,NA,TGTGCCAGCAGTTTTCAGGGAATTGGGGGCGAGCAGTACTTC,CASSFQGIGGEQYF
TRBV11-3,TRBJ2-2,NA,NA,TGTGCCAGCAGCCATCTAGTATCCGGGGAGCTGTTTTTT,CASSHLVSGELFF
TRBV30,TRBJ1-5,NA,NA,TGTGCCTGGGCCGGAGGGGATGCTCAGCCCCAGCATTTT,CAWAGGDAQPQHF
TRBV11-2,TRBJ1-3,NA,TRBD1,TGTGCCAGCAGCTCCCGGACAGGATCTGGAAACACCATATATTTT,CASSSRTGSGNTIYF
TRBV2,TRBJ2-5,NA,NA,TGTGCCAGCAGCGGCTTCGGGTTATCCCAAGAGACCCAGTACTTC,CASSGFGLSQETQYF
TRBV15,TRBJ1-2,few,NA,TGTGCCACCAGCAGAGACAGTTCCTATGGCTACACCTTC,CATSRDSSYGYTF
TRBV18,TRBJ2-7,NA,NA,TGTGCCAGCTCACAACAGACTAGAGACGAGCAGTACTTC,CASSQQTRDEQYF
TRBV14,TRBJ2-6,NA,NA,TGTGCCAGCAGCCGCGTAACCTCTGGGGCCAACGTCCTGACTTTC,CASSRVTSGANVLTF
TRBV4-1,TRBJ1-1,NA,TRBD1,TGCGCCAGCAGTTTCTCGACAGGGACAGGGGGCAACACTGAAGCTTTCTTT,CASSFSTGTGGNTEAFF
TRBV18,TRBJ2-5,NA,NA,TGTGCCAGCTCACCAACCATTGGAGAGACCCAGTACTTC,CASSPTIGETQYF
TRBV6-5,TRBJ1-6,NA,NA,TGTGCCAGCAGTTACTCGGTCCAGGGGTTCGAATCACCCCTCCACTTT,CASSYSVQGFESPLHF
TRBV30,TRBJ1-1,NA,TRBD1,TGTGCCTGGAGTGCAACAGGGGGGACTGAAGCTTTCTTT,CAWSATGGTEAFF
TRBV5-1,TRBJ2-2,NA,NA,TGCGCCAGCAGCTTGGCGGGGTACACCGGGGAGCTGTTTTTT,CASSLAGYTGELFF
TRBV14,TRBJ1-4,NA,NA,TGTGCCAGCAGCCAAGATCGGGGCAGCGAAGGGGAAAAACTGTTTTTT,CASSQDRGSEGEKLFF
TRBV7-9,TRBJ2-7,NA,NA,TGTGCCAGCAGCTTAGATCGACTAGGGGAGCAGTACTTC,CASSLDRLGEQYF
TRBV19,TRBJ2-3,few,TRBD1,TGTGCCAGTAGTCCGGGACAGGGGGATACGCAGTATTTT,CASSPGQGDTQYF
TRBV27,TRBJ1-4,NA,NA,TGTGCCAGCAGCCAAACCAGGGGTGGGGAAAAACTGTTTTTT,CASSQTRGGEKLFF
TRBV18,TRBJ2-5,NA,NA,TGTGCCAGCTCAGCGGTTCCAGCGACCCAGTACTTC,CASSAVPATQYF
TRBV2,TRBJ2-1,NA,NA,TGTGCCAGCTTTCTCCAGGGGCTAAACAATGAGCAGTTCTTC,CASFLQGLNNEQFF
TRBV11-3,TRBJ2-7,NA,NA,TGTGCCAGCAGCTTCCAGGGCCCGAGCTACGAGCAGTACTTC,CASSFQGPSYEQYF
TRBV5-1,TRBJ2-3,NA,TRBD2,TGCGCCAGCAGCTTGGCCCGGACTAGCGTCGGCACAGATACGCAGTATTTT,CASSLARTSVGTDTQYF
TRBV28,TRBJ1-5,NA,NA,TGTGCCAGCAGCCGACAGGTTAGCAATCAGCCCCAGCATTTT,CASSRQVSNQPQHF
TRBV7-9,TRBJ2-7,NA,NA,TGTGCCAGCAGCTTAGAGGCAGGGGGGGGCGAGCAGTACTTC,CASSLEAGGGEQYF